This TCR beta chain derives from a study of cytomegalovirus exposure and HLA in healthy donors (dated by TCRdb to about 2017). A note on the overall study: An earlier analysis of several hundred of the donors reported 250 to 300 Gb of sequence data and 120 million or so unique TCR beta sequences from roughly 180 million T cells. Approximately 310 gigabases of sequencing data and 70 million to 100 million unique TCR sequences were included in an early release covering about 700 HLA-typed donors. Of the roughly 390 genotyped donors, over 80% were placed in the genetic ancestry cluster associated with self-reported Caucasian donors. The aim of the study was to test whether cataloging public T cell receptors could identify signatures of past pathogen exposure. The study used immunosequencing to profile the T cell repertoires of hundreds of subjects and linked those repertoires to cytomegalovirus serostatus. Along with the roughly 700-subject first cohort, a separate validation cohort of about 110 different subjects was used. To predict cytomegalovirus infection status, the study combined high-throughput TCR immunosequencing, statistical association of individual TCRs with disease status, and machine learning. A later analysis re-examined previously published TCR beta repertoires from 500 to 700 donors and added high-resolution HLA genotyping to investigate patterns of TCR occurrence. The later analysis used no new phenotypic data to find candidate immune exposures, relying instead on TCR beta sequences and their occurrence across donors. To decide whether each TCR beta V gene segment behaved as functional or pseudogenic, an earlier analysis of fewer than 750 of the donors relied on high-throughput TCR beta sequencing. Donor age, sex, ethnicity and CMV serostatus were compiled alongside the repertoire data. A later genetic analysis took genome-wide SNP genotypes for about 65% of the 666 donors and used that subset as a discovery cohort. All discovery cohort repertoires had been generated on a single sequencing platform. HLA typing covered class I and class II loci at four-digit resolution. Typing coverage varied by locus: 629-630 donors for A, B, C, DRB1 and DQB1; some 520 for DQA1; about 590 for DPA1; about 450 for DPB1. Several DR-DQ haplotypes were treated as single units for association and clustering because of strong linkage in the cohort. Among 398 genotyped donors of the cohort, an average of approximately 240,000 unique TCR beta nucleotide sequences were sequenced per donor, roughly 20% of them non-productive.

This clone turned up a few times. The clone's antigen remains unknown. No base quality values were provided; no much bigger clone lies one nucleotide off. The cohort consisted of approximately 670 healthy bone marrow donors. All cohort members were sampled while nominally healthy, although unrecorded immune exposures were likely present. The donor was CMV seropositive and belonged to the group of a few hundred seropositive cohort members. A peripheral blood sample was provided by each donor, and peripheral blood mononuclear cells were used for TCR beta sequencing. Genomic DNA was extracted from the blood cell samples with the Qiagen DNeasy Blood Extraction Kit. The library came from the immunoSEQ multiplex PCR assay. For the multiplex PCR, a mixture combining 60 forward primers for TCR Vbeta segments and 13 reverse primers for TCR Jbeta segments was used. The CDR3 region of rearranged TCR beta genes was amplified from genomic DNA by a multiplex PCR assay. Amplified TCR beta libraries were sequenced as 87-base-pair reads on the Illumina HiSeq System. Per the source publication's procedure: In a later analysis, some 80 million unique TCR beta chains were counted across the roughly 670 repertoires, and about 9.9 million of these chains were shared by at least two donors. To remove PCR and sequencing errors, raw reads were error-corrected and collapsed into unique sequences using a nearest-neighbor algorithm that merged closely related sequences. Alignment of CDR3 sequences to IMGT reference sequences was used to assign V, D and J gene segments. Each retained sequence needed at least a six-nucleotide match to both a V gene segment and a J gene segment. A rearrangement counted as productive if the CDR3 had no stop codons and remained in frame with V and J, and every other rearrangement counted as non-productive. Following IMGT convention, CDR3 was defined as the stretch from the second conserved V-encoded cysteine to the conserved J-encoded phenylalanine. The earlier analysis of about 590 of the donors excluded sequences that lacked an unambiguous match to a single V gene segment. An earlier analysis of 550 to 650 of the donors classified V segments as functional when productive rearrangements were above 56.7% and as segregating when the standard deviation between donors was above 5%. A statistical classification framework was built to diagnose cytomegalovirus status from the catalog of TCR beta chain sequences. V and J gene assignment, in a later analysis, came from comparing TCR nucleotide sequences with IMGT/GENE-DB human TR gene sequences. The TCRdist pipeline was used in a later analysis to assign CDR3 sequences and most-parsimonious VDJ recombination scenarios. A later analysis defined each TCR beta chain by its CDR3 amino acid sequence plus V-gene family, and excluded reads lacking a unique V-gene family. As a way to deal with suspected cross-contamination and a sequencing artifact, a later analysis dropped approximately 590 nucleotide sequences that were highly shared and had low generation probability. In a later analysis, a clonal expansion index was calculated for each public chain from normalized within-repertoire ranks of inferred template counts. In a later analysis, generation probabilities were computed using a VDJ recombination model fitted to out-of-frame rearrangements, and the results were checked against IGoR. In a later analysis, hypergeometric tests were used to score TCR-TCR, TCR-HLA and TCR-CMV co-occurrence, with a repertoire-size bias correction applied to TCR pairs. To estimate false discovery rates, a later analysis permuted the HLA or CMV assignments 20 times. In a later analysis, co-occurring TCRs were grouped using DBSCAN, with TCRdist sequence similarity added in when clustering inside HLA-allele-positive subsets. Repertoires with fewer than 30,000 or more than 120,000 public chains, plus five repertoires with anomalous nucleotide sharing, were excluded from co-occurrence clustering. The source is immuneACCESS, and TCRdb retained only in-frame sequences with V and J called. Part of the clones is not carried over; for the studies checked, unresolved V genes explain less than half of this, and the remainder is unexplained. V and J calls and clone size are as listed in that table; D and trimming were resolved from the DNA. The sample profile shows about 120,000 clones; 55% to 75% of them were found once. The leading ten clones occupy 8% to 9.5% of the sample.

V trim: 2 bases; J trim: 4 bases; unmatched bases: 5. The germline V gene (reference sequence) yields LNHDA for CDR1 and SQIVND for CDR2. The CDR3 goes from the cysteine to the phenylalanine over 15 residues. Just CDR3 DNA is preserved here, 45 bases in frame from base 1. The research as a whole found: In a later analysis, HLA-associated TCR beta chains were found to be more clonally expanded and to have lower generation probabilities than equally common non-associated chains. CMV serostatus was the only immune exposure information available for the cohort. When HLA alleles, especially DR and DQ, strongly co-occurred, attributing TCR associations to individual alleles was difficult. While some public TCRs were present in many individuals, most TCR sequences turned up only very rarely across donors. Because counts were too low, 15 to 20 rarely observed V segments, including chromosome 9 orphons, were excluded from the earlier analysis of some 590 of the donors. A group of highly shared sequence variants was considered likely to be a technical artifact of the sequencing pipeline. A total of 150 to 200 TCR beta chains were listed by the study as associated with cytomegalovirus. The cohort was sequenced for TCR beta chains only, and without alpha or paired-chain data the features that could be detected were limited. In a later analysis, over 15,000 TCR beta sequences were associated with specific HLA alleles at a false discovery rate of 0.05. The authors suggested that the approach could potentially be generalized to other disease states and immunological phenotypes. A later analysis found that most CMV-associated TCR beta chains appeared HLA-restricted, with HLA associations seemingly driven largely by CMV exposure. A further reported finding was that TCR beta sequences accurately predicted the HLA-A and HLA-B alleles for most subjects in the first cohort. In vitro tests confirmed that a few of the cytomegalovirus-associated TCR beta chains recognize cytomegalovirus antigens. Because HLA typing was missing for some donors at each locus, association tests included only the typed subset. A later genetic analysis associated a missense DCLRE1C variant with V-gene and J-gene trimming of TCR beta chains, and an independent cohort replicated the association. Linkage disequilibrium might explain the correlated functional status among segregating V segments, but an unknown experimental factor could not be excluded. The classifier was reported to diagnose cytomegalovirus status with high specificity and sensitivity in both the original cohort and the validation cohort. Some IMGT-functional V segments, including TRBV6-2 and TRBV6-3, could not be distinguished by the 87-base-pair reads and were therefore excluded. A later genetic analysis reported fewer N-insertions in productive TCRs among donors in an Asian-associated ancestry cluster than the roughly 650-donor mean. In a later analysis, several top co-occurrence clusters were reported to appear linked to parvovirus B19, influenza, CMV and Epstein-Barr virus. Presence/absence analyses assumed roughly uniform sequencing depth across donors, an assumption that may not hold. In a later analysis, the rate of TCR association differed among HLA loci, with DRB1 alleles having the most associated TCRs and HLA-C alleles having the fewest. In an earlier analysis of a few hundred of the donors, most TCR beta V segments were observed in productive rearrangements about 90% or about 30% of the time, broadly matching IMGT annotations.

Sequences were obtained from PBMCs. The origin of this receptor is a woman in her thirties or forties in good health and CMV-seropositive. The receptor chain draws on TRBV19 and TRBJ2-5, with 9 bases aligning to TRBD2. The base sequence is TGTGCCAGTAGTATACACGGAGCGGGAGGAGAGACCCAGTACTTC. Its protein is CASSIHGAGGETQYF.